This entry lists 29 T cell receptor beta chains sequenced from one sample in a study of control samples from healthy donors and cancer patients. TCRdb's table, derived via immunoSEQ multiplex PCR, lists solely in-frame clones and lacks some. The repertoire holds 150,000 or so clones, with just under 95% as singletons. Sequenced material: PBMCs. All receptors come from a man aged 55 to 70 with colorectal cancer.

This clone was observed a single time. J is TRBJ2-6 and V is TRBV19, with D maybe TRBD1 (5 bases). Trimming cost V 0 bases and J 0 bases, with 6 bases left between them. Germline V gives CDR1 LNHDA, CDR2 SQIVND (reference sequence). This CDR3 is 16 amino acids long. CDR3 protein: CASSIDQGSGANVLTF. CDR3 in DNA: TGTGCCAGTAGTATAGATCAGGGCTCTGGGGCCAACGTCCTGACTTTC. The full variable domain, in which reference TRBV19 and TRBJ2-6 provide the parts outside the CDR3, is DGGITQSPKYLFRKEGQNVTLSCEQNLNHDAMYWYRQDPGQGLRLIYYSQIVNDFQKGDIAEGYSVSREKKESFPLTVTSAQKNPTAFYLCASSIDQGSGANVLTFGAGSRLTVL.

V gene TRBV6-6 combines with J gene TRBJ2-3; D not certain. The CDR3 runs to 13 residues. The germline CDR1 and CDR2 sequences are MNHNY and SVGAGI (reference sequence). Trimming took off 3 bases at V and 4 bases at J, with 8 bases between the two ends. The CDR3 loop is CASSYGRADTQYF. The CDR3 DNA reads TGTGCCAGCAGTTATGGCCGGGCAGATACGCAGTATTTT.

V is TRBV6-5 and J is TRBJ1-2, with 7 bases aligning to TRBD1. Per germline, CDR1 MNHEY and CDR2 SVGAGI. The CDR3 is 14 residues long. V lost 2 bases, J lost 5 bases, and 5 bases stayed unmatched. Here the CDR3 reads CASSYQGGGYGYTF. The CDR3 DNA sequence: TGTGCCAGCAGTTACCAAGGGGGCGGGTATGGCTACACCTTC.

In DNA, the CDR3 is TGTGCCAGCAGCTTAGAGGTCCCCAGGATTAACACTGAAGCTTTCTTT. Protein: CASSLEVPRINTEAFF. J is TRBJ1-1 and V is TRBV7-8, with D uncertain. Germline CDR1 SGHVS, CDR2 FQNEAQ. This CDR3 spans 16 amino acids. The V end was cut by 1 base, the J end by 2 bases, with 14 bases between. Full variable domain (rest looked up from reference TRBV7-8 and TRBJ1-1): GAGVSQSPRYKVAKRGQDVALRCDPISGHVSLFWYQQALGQGPEFLTYFQNEAQLDKSGLPSDRFFAERPEGSVSTLKIQRTQQEDSAVYLCASSLEVPRINTEAFFGQGTRLTVV.

For the CDR3, the DNA is TGTGCCAGTAGTATCCGACAGGGATACGAGCAGTACTTC. Residues: CASSIRQGYEQYF. The J gene is TRBJ2-7, the V gene TRBV19; 7 bases align to TRBD1. The V gene end was trimmed by 3 bases and the J gene end by 4 bases; junction bases not matched to a gene: 3. Germline V gene data show CDR1 as LNHDA and CDR2 as SQIVND (reference sequence). This CDR3 has 13 amino acids.

The genes are TRBV5-6 and TRBJ2-1; D is unclear. V dropped 3 bases and J dropped 5 bases, with 18 bases sitting between them. The CDR3 covers 16 residues. Per germline, CDR1 SGHDT and CDR2 YYEEEE. This CDR3 is CASSSAETVLDNEQFF. The CDR3 bases are TGTGCCAGCAGCTCCGCCGAAACTGTTCTGGACAATGAGCAGTTCTTC.

This chain uses TRBV6-2 or TRBV6-3 with TRBJ2-3; the match to TRBD1 covers 9 bases. The germline CDR1 and CDR2 sequences are MNHEY and SVGEGT. This CDR3 is 17 amino acids long. The ends lost 2 bases at V and 4 bases at J; junction bases unmatched: 10. CDR3: CASSYRTGQGSSDTQYF. The CDR3 DNA follows: TGTGCCAGCAGTTACAGGACCGGACAGGGGTCATCAGATACGCAGTATTTT.

This chain links TRBV6-5 with TRBJ1-2; maybe TRBD1 (6 bases). Trimming removed 4 bases from V and 8 bases from J, with 14 bases in between. This CDR3 region has 13 residues. Germline assignment: CDR1 MNHEY and CDR2 SVGAGI. CDR3 coding DNA: TGTGCCAGCAGTTCGGGGACATTTCTGGGCTACACCTTC. This codes for CASSSGTFLGYTF.

J is TRBJ2-7 and V is TRBV7-9; maybe TRBD2 (7 bases). The CDR3 extends over 14 amino acids. CDR1 SEHNR and CDR2 FQNEAQ come from the germline V gene (reference sequence). The V gene lost 5 bases and the J gene lost 5 bases, with 16 bases spanning the gap. The CDR3 region has the DNA TGTGCCAGCAGCCTCAGGGGAGGGTCGGACGAGCAGTACTTC. This codes for CASSLRGGSDEQYF.

The V gene is TRBV3-1 (or the pseudogene TRBV3-2), the J gene TRBJ1-6, with D possibly matching TRBD1 (5 bases). V was shortened by 0 bases and J by 3 bases, with 6 bases between the two germline ends. The germline V gene encodes CDR1 LGHDT and CDR2 YNNKEL (reference sequence). The CDR3 loop spans 15 amino acids. DNA of the CDR3: TGTGCCAGCAGCCAAGACAGGGACTATAATTCACCCCTCCACTTT. Translating gives CASSQDRDYNSPLHF.

The chain couples TRBV5-1 to TRBJ1-2; TRBD1 aligns across 9 bases. Germline assignment: CDR1 SGHRS and CDR2 YFSETQ. V shed 4 bases, J shed 5 bases, and the junction held 12 bases outside the gene matches. The CDR3 loop spans 16 amino acids. The CDR3 sequence is CASSPGGAGTGYGYTF. Here the CDR3 DNA reads TGCGCCAGCAGCCCGGGGGGGGCCGGGACAGGGTATGGCTACACCTTC.

This sequence joins TRBV4-1 and TRBJ2-7; unclear D gene. This CDR3 spans 11 amino acids. In germline, CDR1 is MGHRA, CDR2 YSYEKL. With 5 bases removed from V and 6 bases from J, the gap between germline ends came to 8 bases. CDR3 nucleotides: TGCGCCAGCAGCTTGAGCTCCGAGCAGTACTTC. Translated, it gives CASSLSSEQYF.

The V and J genes are TRBV9 and TRBJ1-2, with no clear D. The CDR3 sequence is 14 residues long. Trimming took 0 bases from V and 4 from J, leaving 10 bases between them. Germline V lookup: CDR1 SGDLS, CDR2 YYNGEE. Here the CDR3 DNA reads TGTGCCAGCAGCGTAGAATTACAGCCCTATGGCTACACCTTC. This encodes CASSVELQPYGYTF.

The chain has TRBV7-2 and TRBJ2-5; a weak D match, TRBD1 (5 bases). Germline CDR1 is SGHTA and CDR2 is FQGNSA. This CDR3 contains 16 residues. V lost 4 bases, J lost 4 bases, and 19 bases lay in between. The CDR3 loop is CASSSGGAPQVETQYF. Written as DNA, the CDR3 is TGTGCCAGCAGCTCCGGTGGGGCCCCACAAGTAGAGACCCAGTACTTC.

The chain combines TRBV9 with TRBJ1-1; D unresolved. CDR3 length: 15 residues. Trimming stripped 0 bases from V and 2 bases from J, with 11 bases between. CDR1 SGDLS and CDR2 YYNGEE come from the germline V gene. Written as DNA, the CDR3 is TGTGCCAGCAGCGTAGAGAAGTATCCCAACACTGAAGCTTTCTTT. It translates to CASSVEKYPNTEAFF.

V gene TRBV30 combines with J gene TRBJ2-7; 7 bases are a match to TRBD1. Germline values: CDR1 GTSNPN, CDR2 SVGIG (reference sequence). V dropped 8 bases and J dropped 0; count of bases not matched to a gene: 4. This CDR3 has 12 residues. The DNA of the CDR3 is TGTGCCCAAGGGGGCTACTCCTACGAGCAGTACTTC. Protein: CAQGGYSYEQYF.

The chain couples TRBV5-1 to TRBJ1-1; D remains ambiguous. V was trimmed by 6 bases and J by 1 base, leaving 7 bases between them. Germline CDR1 SGHRS, CDR2 YFSETQ. The CDR3 covers 12 residues. CDR3 in amino acids: CASNRGNTEAFF. Written as DNA, the CDR3 is TGCGCCAGCAACCGGGGGAACACTGAAGCTTTCTTT.

The table lists this clone with a count of one. The chain uses TRBV2 and TRBJ1-1; D gene uncertain. The length of the CDR3 is 12 residues. From germline, CDR1 is SNHLY and CDR2 FYNNEI. Trimming took off 7 bases at V and 5 bases at J, with 11 bases between the two ends. CDR3: CASTEGRTEAFF. The CDR3 coding sequence is TGTGCCAGCACCGAGGGTAGGACTGAAGCTTTCTTT.

V usage is TRBV9 and J usage is TRBJ2-3, with unresolved D. Trimming took off 0 bases at V and 4 bases at J, with 3 bases between the two ends. Germline V CDR1 and CDR2: SGDLS, YYNGEE. The CDR3 spans 12 residues. The chain's CDR3 is CASSVGSDTQYF. In nucleotides, the CDR3 is TGTGCCAGCAGCGTAGGATCAGATACGCAGTATTTT.

This sequence joins TRBV10-2 and TRBJ1-2, with 7 bases matching TRBD1. Germline V gene lookup returns CDR1 WSHSY and CDR2 SAAADI. Trimming at V came to 7 bases and at J to 3 bases, leaving 11 bases not matched to a gene. This CDR3 has 15 amino acids. The CDR3 protein is CASTLTGAGDYGYTF. The DNA of the CDR3 is TGCGCCAGCACCCTAACAGGGGCGGGGGACTATGGCTACACCTTC.

V gene TRBV11-2 combines with J gene TRBJ2-7; 9 nucleotides agree with TRBD1. J was trimmed by 8 bases and V by 5 bases; bases with no gene match: 10. The CDR3 spans 14 residues. Germline values: CDR1 SGHAT, CDR2 FQNNGV. In DNA, the CDR3 is TGTGCCAGCAGCCCCCGGGACAGGGAAACGCAGCAGTACTTC. Protein sequence: CASSPRDRETQQYF.

The chain employs TRBV11-2 and TRBJ1-5; tentatively, D is TRBD1 (5 bases). V lost 1 base to trimming and J lost 2 bases, with 9 bases between them. Germline CDR1 is SGHAT and CDR2 is FQNNGV. The CDR3 runs 15 residues. The CDR3 nucleotides read TGTGCCAGCAGCTTAGGGACAATCGGCAATCAGCCCCAGCATTTT. It is translated as CASSLGTIGNQPQHF. Variable domain in full (rest from reference TRBV11-2 and TRBJ1-5): EAGVAQSPRYKIIEKRQSVAFWCNPISGHATLYWYQQILGQGPKLLIQFQNNGVVDDSQLPKDRFSAERLKGVDSTLKIQPAKLEDSAVYLCASSLGTIGNQPQHFGDGTRLSIL.

The rearrangement joins TRBV25-1 to TRBJ1-6, with D unclear. CDR1 is MGHDK, CDR2 SYGVNS, per germline. The ends were cut back, 1 base at V and 9 bases at J, with 13 bases in the middle. The CDR3 has 15 amino acids. The CDR3 sequence is CASSESGGHPSPLHF. The CDR3 bases are TGTGCCAGCAGTGAATCTGGAGGGCATCCTTCACCCCTCCACTTT.

This clone appeared a single time. The V gene is TRBV7-2, the J gene TRBJ1-3; 7 bases agree with TRBD1. The V segment lost 5 bases and the J segment 2 bases; nucleotides outside the gene matches: 6. The CDR3 totals 15 residues. Germline-derived CDR1 and CDR2 are SGHTA and FQGNSA. As DNA, the CDR3 is TGTGCCAGCAGCCCTCAGGGGGGGGCTGGAAACACCATATATTTT. Its protein is CASSPQGGAGNTIYF. The variable domain in full, with the rest retrieved from reference TRBV7-2 and TRBJ1-3, is GAGVSQSPSNKVTEKGKDVELRCDPISGHTALYWYRQSLGQGLEFLIYFQGNSAPDKSGLPSDRFSAERTGGSVSTLTIQRTQQEDSAVYLCASSPQGGAGNTIYFGEGSWLTVV.

This clone has just one count. The V call is TRBV19, the J call TRBJ1-3, with D perhaps TRBD1 (5 bases). Germline V gene sequence: CDR1 LNHDA, CDR2 SQIVND (reference sequence). The CDR3 contains 16 residues. The V end was cut by 3 bases, the J end by 2 bases, with 14 bases between. CDR3 region: CASSITRGNTGNTIYF. CDR3 bases: TGTGCCAGTAGTATTACAAGGGGTAATACTGGAAACACCATATATTTT.

The chain is built from TRBV7-9 and TRBJ1-4; D remains unclear. CDR1 SEHNR and CDR2 FQNEAQ come from the germline V gene (reference sequence). This CDR3 has 13 residues. V was shortened by 7 bases and J by 4 bases, with 10 bases between the two germline ends. The CDR3 loop is CASTRGDNEKLFF. The CDR3 DNA follows: TGTGCCAGCACCCGCGGTGATAATGAAAAACTGTTTTTT.

With respect to this clone: Other DNA sequences within the sample encode an identical CDR3. The chain combines TRBV29-1 with TRBJ1-2; 11 bases line up with TRBD1. Germline values: CDR1 SQVTM, CDR2 ANQGSEA. The J segment lost 2 bases and the V segment lost 4 bases, leaving 0 bases of the junction unmatched. This CDR3 contains 13 residues. The CDR3 is CSVGDRGNYGYTF. The CDR3 DNA reads as TGCAGCGTTGGGGACAGGGGGAACTATGGCTACACCTTC.

The rearrangement joins TRBV3-1 (or the pseudogene TRBV3-2) to TRBJ1-1, with TRBD1 matching 7 bases. Trimming at V came to 2 bases and at J to 1 base, leaving 7 bases not matched to a gene. CDR1 is LGHDT, CDR2 YNNKEL, per germline (reference sequence). This CDR3 comprises 16 residues. The CDR3 coding sequence is TGTGCCAGCAGCCAAACGACTACAGGGGAGAACACTGAAGCTTTCTTT. The encoded protein is CASSQTTTGENTEAFF.

In the case of this clone: This specimen includes other DNA sequences encoding the same CDR3. The chain combines TRBV6-1 with TRBJ1-5; D remains ambiguous. The CDR3 totals 13 residues. Trimming took off 2 bases at V and 4 bases at J, with 6 bases between the two ends. Germline V CDR1 and CDR2: MNHNS, SASEGT. The CDR3 protein is CASSERGNQPQHF. The CDR3 DNA reads as TGTGCCAGCAGTGAAAGAGGGAATCAGCCCCAGCATTTT.